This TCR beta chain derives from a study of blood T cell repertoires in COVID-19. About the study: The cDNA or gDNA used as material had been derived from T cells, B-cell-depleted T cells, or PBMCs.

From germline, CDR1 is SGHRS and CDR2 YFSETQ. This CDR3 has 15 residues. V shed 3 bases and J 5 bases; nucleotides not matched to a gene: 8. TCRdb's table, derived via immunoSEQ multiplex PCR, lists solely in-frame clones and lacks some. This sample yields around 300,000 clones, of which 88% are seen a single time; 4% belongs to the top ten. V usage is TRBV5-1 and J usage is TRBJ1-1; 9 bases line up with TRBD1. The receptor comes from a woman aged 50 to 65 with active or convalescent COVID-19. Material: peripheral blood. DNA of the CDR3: TGCGCCAGCAGCTGGGGACAGGGAGGGGAGACTGAAGCTTTCTTT. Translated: CASSWGQGGETEAFF. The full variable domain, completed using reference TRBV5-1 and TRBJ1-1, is KAGVTQTPRYLIKTRGQQVTLSCSPISGHRSVSWYQQTPGQGLQFLFEYFSETQRNKGNFPGRFSGRQFSNSRSEMNVSTLELGDSALYLCASSWGQGGETEAFFGQGTRLTVV.